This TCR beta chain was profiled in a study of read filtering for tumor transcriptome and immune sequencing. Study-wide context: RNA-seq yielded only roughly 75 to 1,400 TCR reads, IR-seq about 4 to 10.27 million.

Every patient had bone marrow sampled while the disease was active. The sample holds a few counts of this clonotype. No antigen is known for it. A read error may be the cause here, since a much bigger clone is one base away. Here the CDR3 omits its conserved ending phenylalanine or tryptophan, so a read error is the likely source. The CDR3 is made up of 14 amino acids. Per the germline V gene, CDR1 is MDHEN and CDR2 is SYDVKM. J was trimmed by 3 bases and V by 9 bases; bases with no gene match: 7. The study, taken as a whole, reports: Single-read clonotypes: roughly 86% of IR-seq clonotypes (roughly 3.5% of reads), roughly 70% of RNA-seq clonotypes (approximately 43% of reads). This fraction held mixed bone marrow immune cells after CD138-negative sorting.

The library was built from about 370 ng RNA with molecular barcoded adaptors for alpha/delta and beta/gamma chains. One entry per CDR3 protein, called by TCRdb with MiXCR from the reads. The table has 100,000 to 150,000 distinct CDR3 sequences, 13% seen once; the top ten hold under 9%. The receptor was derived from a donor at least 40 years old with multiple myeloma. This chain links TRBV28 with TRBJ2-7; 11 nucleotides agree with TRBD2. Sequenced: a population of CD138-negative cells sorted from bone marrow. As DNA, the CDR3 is TGTGCCAGTATGCTAGCGGGAGGATTCTACGAGCAGTACTCC. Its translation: CASMLAGGFYEQYS.